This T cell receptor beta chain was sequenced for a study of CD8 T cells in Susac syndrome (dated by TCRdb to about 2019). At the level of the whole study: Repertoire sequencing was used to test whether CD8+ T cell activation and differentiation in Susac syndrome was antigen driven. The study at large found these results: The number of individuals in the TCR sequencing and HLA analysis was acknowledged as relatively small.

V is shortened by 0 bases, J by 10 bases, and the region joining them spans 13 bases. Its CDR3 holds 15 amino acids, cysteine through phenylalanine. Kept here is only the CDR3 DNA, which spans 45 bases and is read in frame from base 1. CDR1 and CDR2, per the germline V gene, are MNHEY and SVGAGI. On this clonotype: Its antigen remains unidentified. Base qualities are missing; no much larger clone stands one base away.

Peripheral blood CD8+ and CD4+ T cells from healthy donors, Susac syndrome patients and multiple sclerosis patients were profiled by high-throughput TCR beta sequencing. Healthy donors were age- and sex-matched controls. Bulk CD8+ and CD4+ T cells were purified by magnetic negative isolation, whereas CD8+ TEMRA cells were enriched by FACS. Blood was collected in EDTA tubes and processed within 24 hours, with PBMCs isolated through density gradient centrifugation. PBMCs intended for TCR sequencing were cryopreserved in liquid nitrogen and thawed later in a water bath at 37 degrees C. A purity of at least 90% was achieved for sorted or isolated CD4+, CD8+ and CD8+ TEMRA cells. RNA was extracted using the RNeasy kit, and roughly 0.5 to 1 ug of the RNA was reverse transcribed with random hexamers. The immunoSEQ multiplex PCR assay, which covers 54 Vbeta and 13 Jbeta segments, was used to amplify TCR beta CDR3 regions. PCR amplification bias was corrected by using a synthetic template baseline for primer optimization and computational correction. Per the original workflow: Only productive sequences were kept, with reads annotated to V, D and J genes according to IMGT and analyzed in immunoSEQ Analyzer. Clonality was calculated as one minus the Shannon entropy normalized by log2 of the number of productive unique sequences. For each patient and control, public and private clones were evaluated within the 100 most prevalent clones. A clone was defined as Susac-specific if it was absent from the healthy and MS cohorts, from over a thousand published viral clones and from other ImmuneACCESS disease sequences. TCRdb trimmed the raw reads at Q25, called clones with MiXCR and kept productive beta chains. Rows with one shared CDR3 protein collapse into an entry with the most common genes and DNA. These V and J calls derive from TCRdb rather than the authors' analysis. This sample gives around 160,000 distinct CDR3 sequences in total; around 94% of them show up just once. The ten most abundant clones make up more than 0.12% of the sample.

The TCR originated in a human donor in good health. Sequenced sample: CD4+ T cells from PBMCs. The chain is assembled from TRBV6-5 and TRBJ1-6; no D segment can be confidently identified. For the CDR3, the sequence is CASSYSFASRSPLHF. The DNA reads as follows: TGTGCCAGCAGTTACTCGTTCGCTAGCAGGTCACCCCTCCACTTT.